The clone carrying this T cell receptor (beta chain) was seen a single time. Its target is not known. This sample was included in a study of shared clonotypes between healthy human individuals. Broader study findings: Few donors restricted represented genetic and exposure-history diversity.

Germline lookup yields CDR1 MNHEY and CDR2 SMNVEV (reference sequence). Trimming took off 6 bases at V and 10 bases at J, with 16 bases between the two ends. The CDR3 runs 13 residues. Repertoires were generated with immunoSEQ multiplex PCR, while TCRdb's copy carries only in-frame clones and drops some. The sample includes 2 million to 2.5 million clones, around 93% of them seen just once. The sample was naive CD4+ T cells from PBMCs. Regarding subset: CD45RA+ positively selected. The J gene is TRBJ1-3, the V gene TRBV27, with a tentative D call TRBD1 (6 bases). The receptor was derived from a man in his late teens or twenties in good health. Some clones in this sample may be carry-over from other donors' samples. CDR3 protein: CASRGTRRGTIYF. The DNA for the CDR3 is TGTGCCAGCAGAGGGACACGACGGGGGACCATATATTTT.